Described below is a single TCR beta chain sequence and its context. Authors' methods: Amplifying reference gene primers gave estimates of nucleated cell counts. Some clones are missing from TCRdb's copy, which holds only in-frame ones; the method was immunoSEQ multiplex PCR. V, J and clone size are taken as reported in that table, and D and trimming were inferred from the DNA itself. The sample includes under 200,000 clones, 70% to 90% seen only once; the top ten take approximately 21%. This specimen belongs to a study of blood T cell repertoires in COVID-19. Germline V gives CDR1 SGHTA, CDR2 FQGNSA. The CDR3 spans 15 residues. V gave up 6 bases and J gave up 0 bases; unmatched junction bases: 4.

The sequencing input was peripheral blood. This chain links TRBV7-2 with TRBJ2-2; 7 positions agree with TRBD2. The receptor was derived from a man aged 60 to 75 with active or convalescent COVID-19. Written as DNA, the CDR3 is TGTGCCAGCAGGATCGGGAGGTCGAACACCGGGGAGCTGTTTTTT. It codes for CASRIGRSNTGELFF.